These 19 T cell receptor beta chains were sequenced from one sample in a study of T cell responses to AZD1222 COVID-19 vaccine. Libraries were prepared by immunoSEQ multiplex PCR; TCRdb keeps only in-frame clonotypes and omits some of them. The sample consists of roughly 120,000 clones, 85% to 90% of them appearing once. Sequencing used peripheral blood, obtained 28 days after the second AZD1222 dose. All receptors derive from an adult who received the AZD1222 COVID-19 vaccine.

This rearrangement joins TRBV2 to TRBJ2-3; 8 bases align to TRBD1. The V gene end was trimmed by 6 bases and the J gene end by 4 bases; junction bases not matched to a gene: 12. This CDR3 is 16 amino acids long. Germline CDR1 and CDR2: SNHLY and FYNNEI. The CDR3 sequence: CASSDRDRFGADTQYF. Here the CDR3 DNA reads TGTGCCAGCAGCGACCGGGACAGGTTTGGGGCAGATACGCAGTATTTT.

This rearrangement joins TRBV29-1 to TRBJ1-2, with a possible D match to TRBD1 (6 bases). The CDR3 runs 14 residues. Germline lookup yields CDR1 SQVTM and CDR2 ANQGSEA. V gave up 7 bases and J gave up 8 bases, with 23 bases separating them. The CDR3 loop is CSALNSPGGGGYTF. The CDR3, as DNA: TGCAGCGCCCTGAATTCACCGGGGGGCGGCGGCTACACCTTC.

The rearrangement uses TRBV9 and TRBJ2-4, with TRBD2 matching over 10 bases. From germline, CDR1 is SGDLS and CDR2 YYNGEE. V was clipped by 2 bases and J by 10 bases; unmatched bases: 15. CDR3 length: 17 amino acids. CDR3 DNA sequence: TGTGCCAGCAGCGTTCGAGGGGATGCTAGCGGGAGCGTAATTCAGTACTTC. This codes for CASSVRGDASGSVIQYF.

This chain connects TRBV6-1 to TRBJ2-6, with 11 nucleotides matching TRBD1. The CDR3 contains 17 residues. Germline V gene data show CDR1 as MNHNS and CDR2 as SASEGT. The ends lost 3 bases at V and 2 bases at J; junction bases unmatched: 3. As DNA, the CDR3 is TGTGCCAGCAGTGACCCGGACAGGGGGCCTGGGGCCAACGTCCTGACTTTC. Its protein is CASSDPDRGPGANVLTF.

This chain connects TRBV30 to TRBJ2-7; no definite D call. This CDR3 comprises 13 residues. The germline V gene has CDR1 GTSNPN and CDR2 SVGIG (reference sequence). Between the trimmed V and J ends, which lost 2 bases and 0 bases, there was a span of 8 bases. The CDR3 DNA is TGTGCCTGGAGTTTTGGTCCCTCCTACGAGCAGTACTTC. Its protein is CAWSFGPSYEQYF. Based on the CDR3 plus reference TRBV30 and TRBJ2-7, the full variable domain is SQTIHQWPATLVQPVGSPLSLECTVEGTSNPNLYWYRQAAGRGLQLLFYSVGIGQISSEVPQNLSASRPQDRQFILSSKKLLLSDSGFYLCAWSFGPSYEQYFGPGTRLTVT.

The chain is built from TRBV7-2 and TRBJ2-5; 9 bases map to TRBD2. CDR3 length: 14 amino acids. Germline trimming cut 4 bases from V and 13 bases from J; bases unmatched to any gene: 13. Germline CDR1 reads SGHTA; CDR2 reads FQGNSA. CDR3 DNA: TGTGCCAGCAGCTACATAGCGGGGGCCCGGCATATGTACTTC. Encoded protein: CASSYIAGARHMYF.

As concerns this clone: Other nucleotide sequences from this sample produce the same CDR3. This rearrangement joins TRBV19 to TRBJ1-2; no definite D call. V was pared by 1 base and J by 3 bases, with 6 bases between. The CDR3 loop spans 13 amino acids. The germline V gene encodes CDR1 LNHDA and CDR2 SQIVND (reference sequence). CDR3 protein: CASSIGGDYGYTF. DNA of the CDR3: TGTGCCAGTAGTATAGGTGGCGACTATGGCTACACCTTC.

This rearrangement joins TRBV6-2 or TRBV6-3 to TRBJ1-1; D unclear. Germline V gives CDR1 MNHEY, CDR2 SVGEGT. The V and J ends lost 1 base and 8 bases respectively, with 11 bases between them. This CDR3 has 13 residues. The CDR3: CASSYYTIGEAFF. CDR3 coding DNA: TGTGCCAGCAGTTACTATACAATCGGGGAAGCTTTCTTT.

CDR3 sequence reads: CASNPGLAGRNEQFF. The DNA for the CDR3 is TGTGCCAGCAACCCGGGACTAGCGGGAAGGAATGAGCAGTTCTTC. The chain recombines TRBV11-2 with TRBJ2-1, with 13 bases lining up with TRBD2. This CDR3 comprises 15 residues. Germline assignment: CDR1 SGHAT and CDR2 FQNNGV. Trimming cost V 7 bases and J 7 bases; bases outside gene matches: 7.

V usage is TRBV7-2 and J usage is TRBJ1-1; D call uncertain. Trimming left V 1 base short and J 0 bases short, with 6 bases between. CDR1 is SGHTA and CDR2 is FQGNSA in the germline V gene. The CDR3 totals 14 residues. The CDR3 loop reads CASSLGPMNTEAFF. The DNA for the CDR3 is TGTGCCAGCAGCTTAGGTCCCATGAACACTGAAGCTTTCTTT.

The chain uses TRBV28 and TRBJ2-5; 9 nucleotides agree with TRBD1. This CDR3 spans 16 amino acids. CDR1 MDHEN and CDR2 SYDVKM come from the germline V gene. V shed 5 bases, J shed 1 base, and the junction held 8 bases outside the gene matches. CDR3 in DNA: TGTGCCAGCAGTCCCTCGGGACAGGGTTTCCAAGAGACCCAGTACTTC. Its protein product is CASSPSGQGFQETQYF.

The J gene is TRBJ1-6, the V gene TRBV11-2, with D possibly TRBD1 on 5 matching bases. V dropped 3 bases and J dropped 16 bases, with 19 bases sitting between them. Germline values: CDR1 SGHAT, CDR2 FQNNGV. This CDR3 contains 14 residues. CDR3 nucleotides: TGTGCCAGCAGCTTTGGGGCGGATGAAAATCCACTCCACTTT. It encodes CASSFGADENPLHF.

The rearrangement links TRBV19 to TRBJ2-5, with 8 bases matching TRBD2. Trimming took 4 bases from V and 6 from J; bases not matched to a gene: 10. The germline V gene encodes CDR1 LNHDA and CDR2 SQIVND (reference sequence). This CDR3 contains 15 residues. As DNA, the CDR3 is TGTGCCAGTAGTACCACCCGGACTAGCCTGCAGACCCAGTACTTC. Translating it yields CASSTTRTSLQTQYF.

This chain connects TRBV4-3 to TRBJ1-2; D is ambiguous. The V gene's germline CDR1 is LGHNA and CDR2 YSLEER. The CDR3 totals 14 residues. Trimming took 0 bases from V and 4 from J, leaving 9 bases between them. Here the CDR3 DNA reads TGCGCCAGCAGCCAAGAGGGCAGGACCTATGGCTACACCTTC. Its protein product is CASSQEGRTYGYTF.

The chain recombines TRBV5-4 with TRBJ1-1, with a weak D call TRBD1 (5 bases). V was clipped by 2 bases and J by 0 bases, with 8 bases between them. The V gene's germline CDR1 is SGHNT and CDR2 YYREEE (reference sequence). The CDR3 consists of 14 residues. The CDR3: CASSFQGMNTEAFF. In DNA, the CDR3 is TGTGCCAGCAGCTTCCAGGGTATGAACACTGAAGCTTTCTTT.

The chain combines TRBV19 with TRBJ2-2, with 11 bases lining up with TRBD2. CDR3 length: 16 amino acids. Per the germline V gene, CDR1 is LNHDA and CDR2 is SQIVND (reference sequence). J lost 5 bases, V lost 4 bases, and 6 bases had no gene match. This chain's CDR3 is CASSTRRTSGTGELFF. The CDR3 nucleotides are TGTGCCAGTAGTACACGGAGGACTAGCGGGACCGGGGAGCTGTTTTTT.

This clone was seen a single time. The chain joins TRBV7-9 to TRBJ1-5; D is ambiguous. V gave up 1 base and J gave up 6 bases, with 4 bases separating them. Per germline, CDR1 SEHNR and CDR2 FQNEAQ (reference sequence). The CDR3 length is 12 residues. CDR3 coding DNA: TGTGCCAGCAGCTTAGATAGTCAGCCCCAGCATTTT. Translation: CASSLDSQPQHF.

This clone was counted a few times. This CDR3 reads CASRPQDRSNQPQHF. The CDR3 nucleotides read TGTGCCAGCAGGCCCCAGGACAGGAGCAATCAGCCCCAGCATTTT. The chain is built from TRBV6-1 and TRBJ1-5; TRBD1 matches 7 bases. J gave up 1 base and V 6 bases, and 6 bases lay outside the gene matches. Germline V gives CDR1 MNHNS, CDR2 SASEGT. The CDR3 contains 15 residues.

The CDR3 DNA reads as TGCGCCAGCAGCCAATCGTGGGGGACACAATATCAAGAGACCCAGTACTTC. Amino acids: CASSQSWGTQYQETQYF. This rearrangement joins TRBV4-3 to TRBJ2-5; maybe TRBD1 (6 bases). Trimming removed 2 bases at V and 2 bases at J, with 18 bases between. The length of the CDR3 is 17 residues. CDR1 is LGHNA, CDR2 YSLEER, per germline.